The next 10 T cell receptor beta chains were all read from a single sample in a study of shared clonotypes between healthy human individuals. The table came from immunoSEQ multiplex PCR; TCRdb's copy has only in-frame clones and leaves some out. Of 2,500,000 or so clones in the sample, approximately 93% were seen once. Sequenced sample: naive CD4+ T cells from PBMCs. Documented subset: CD45RA+ positively selected. The receptors derive from a man between 18 and 35 years old in good health. Some clones in this sample may be carry-over from other donors' samples.

The chain couples TRBV27 to TRBJ1-6, with D uncertain. V was trimmed by 5 bases and J by 4 bases, leaving 6 bases between them. The CDR3 spans 13 residues. Germline lookup yields CDR1 MNHEY and CDR2 SMNVEV (reference sequence). The CDR3 sequence is CASSPLYNSPLHF. The CDR3 coding sequence is TGTGCCAGCAGTCCCCTGTATAATTCACCCCTCCACTTT.

The chain uses TRBV2 and TRBJ1-5, with D unclear. CDR1 SNHLY and CDR2 FYNNEI come from the germline V gene. This CDR3 is 15 amino acids long. Trimming stripped 4 bases from V and 7 bases from J, with 17 bases between. The CDR3 bases are TGTGCCAGCAGTGGGACGGTCGCTAGCGGGCAGCCCCAGCATTTT. Translated, it gives CASSGTVASGQPQHF.

The chain recombines TRBV30 with TRBJ1-2; D unresolved. Trimming left V 2 bases short and J 2 bases short, with 9 bases between. In germline, CDR1 is GTSNPN, CDR2 SVGIG (reference sequence). The CDR3 is 13 amino acids. The CDR3 DNA reads as TGTGCCTGGAGTCCAATAGAAAACTATGGCTACACCTTC. Translating gives CAWSPIENYGYTF.

The CDR3 region has the DNA TGTGCCAGCAGTGAATCCATCCAACGCTACGAGCAGTACTTC. Protein: CASSESIQRYEQYF. The chain has TRBV25-1 and TRBJ2-7, with unresolved D. Trimming removed 1 base from V and 3 bases from J, with 10 bases in between. The CDR3 contains 14 residues. Germline loops: CDR1 MGHDK, CDR2 SYGVNS.

The chain couples TRBV7-8 to TRBJ2-5; tentative D call: TRBD2 (6 bases). The CDR3 loop spans 15 amino acids. The V gene's germline CDR1 is SGHVS and CDR2 FQNEAQ. Trimming removed 2 bases at V and 4 bases at J, with 14 bases between. The CDR3 DNA sequence: TGTGCCAGCAGCTTACTCGGGGGTGAGAGAGAGACCCAGTACTTC. Protein: CASSLLGGERETQYF.

The chain uses TRBV2 and TRBJ2-7; D remains unclear. There are 11 residues in the CDR3. The germline CDR1 and CDR2 sequences are SNHLY and FYNNEI. V lost 4 bases, J lost 6 bases, and 7 bases lay in between. The CDR3 DNA is TGTGCCAGCAGTGTCTCAACCGAGCAGTACTTC. This codes for CASSVSTEQYF.

The chain joins TRBV11-3 to TRBJ2-1; D is uncertain. Germline lookup yields CDR1 SGHNT and CDR2 YENEEA. CDR3 size: 15 residues. V shed 3 bases and J shed 0 bases, with 9 bases lying between them. CDR3 bases: TGTGCCAGCAGCTTTTCCCATAGCTCCTACAATGAGCAGTTCTTC. Amino acid sequence: CASSFSHSSYNEQFF.

This chain uses TRBV19 with TRBJ1-2; a weak D match, TRBD1 (5 bases). CDR3 length: 14 amino acids. The germline gives CDR1 LNHDA, CDR2 SQIVND (reference sequence). V dropped 10 bases and J dropped 4 bases, with 19 bases sitting between them. CDR3: CATSMRGGFYGYTF. CDR3 DNA: TGTGCCACTTCAATGCGGGGGGGGTTCTATGGCTACACCTTC.

The chain is built from TRBV5-4 and TRBJ2-7; tentatively, D is TRBD1 (7 bases). V was cut by 4 bases and J by 3 bases, with 20 bases left in between. The germline V gene encodes CDR1 SGHNT and CDR2 YYREEE (reference sequence). The length of the CDR3 is 16 residues. CDR3 residues: CASSRGVTGDNYEQYF. In DNA form, the CDR3 reads TGTGCCAGCAGCCGCGGGGTTACAGGGGACAACTACGAGCAGTACTTC. Filled out from reference TRBV5-4 and TRBJ2-7, the complete variable domain reads ETGVTQSPTHLIKTRGQQVTLRCSSQSGHNTVSWYQQALGQGPQFIFQYYREEENGRGNFPPRFSGLQFPNYSSELNVNALELDDSALYLCASSRGVTGDNYEQYFGPGTRLTVT.

J is TRBJ2-5 and V is TRBV7-9; D may be TRBD1 or TRBD2 (8 bases each). V lost 5 bases and J 5 bases, leaving 21 bases between the germline ends. The CDR3 is 16 amino acids. Per germline, CDR1 SEHNR and CDR2 FQNEAQ (reference sequence). The CDR3 region has the DNA TGTGCCAGCAGCCCCGGGGGGGCAGGGGGCAGCGAGACCCAGTACTTC. Protein product: CASSPGGAGGSETQYF.